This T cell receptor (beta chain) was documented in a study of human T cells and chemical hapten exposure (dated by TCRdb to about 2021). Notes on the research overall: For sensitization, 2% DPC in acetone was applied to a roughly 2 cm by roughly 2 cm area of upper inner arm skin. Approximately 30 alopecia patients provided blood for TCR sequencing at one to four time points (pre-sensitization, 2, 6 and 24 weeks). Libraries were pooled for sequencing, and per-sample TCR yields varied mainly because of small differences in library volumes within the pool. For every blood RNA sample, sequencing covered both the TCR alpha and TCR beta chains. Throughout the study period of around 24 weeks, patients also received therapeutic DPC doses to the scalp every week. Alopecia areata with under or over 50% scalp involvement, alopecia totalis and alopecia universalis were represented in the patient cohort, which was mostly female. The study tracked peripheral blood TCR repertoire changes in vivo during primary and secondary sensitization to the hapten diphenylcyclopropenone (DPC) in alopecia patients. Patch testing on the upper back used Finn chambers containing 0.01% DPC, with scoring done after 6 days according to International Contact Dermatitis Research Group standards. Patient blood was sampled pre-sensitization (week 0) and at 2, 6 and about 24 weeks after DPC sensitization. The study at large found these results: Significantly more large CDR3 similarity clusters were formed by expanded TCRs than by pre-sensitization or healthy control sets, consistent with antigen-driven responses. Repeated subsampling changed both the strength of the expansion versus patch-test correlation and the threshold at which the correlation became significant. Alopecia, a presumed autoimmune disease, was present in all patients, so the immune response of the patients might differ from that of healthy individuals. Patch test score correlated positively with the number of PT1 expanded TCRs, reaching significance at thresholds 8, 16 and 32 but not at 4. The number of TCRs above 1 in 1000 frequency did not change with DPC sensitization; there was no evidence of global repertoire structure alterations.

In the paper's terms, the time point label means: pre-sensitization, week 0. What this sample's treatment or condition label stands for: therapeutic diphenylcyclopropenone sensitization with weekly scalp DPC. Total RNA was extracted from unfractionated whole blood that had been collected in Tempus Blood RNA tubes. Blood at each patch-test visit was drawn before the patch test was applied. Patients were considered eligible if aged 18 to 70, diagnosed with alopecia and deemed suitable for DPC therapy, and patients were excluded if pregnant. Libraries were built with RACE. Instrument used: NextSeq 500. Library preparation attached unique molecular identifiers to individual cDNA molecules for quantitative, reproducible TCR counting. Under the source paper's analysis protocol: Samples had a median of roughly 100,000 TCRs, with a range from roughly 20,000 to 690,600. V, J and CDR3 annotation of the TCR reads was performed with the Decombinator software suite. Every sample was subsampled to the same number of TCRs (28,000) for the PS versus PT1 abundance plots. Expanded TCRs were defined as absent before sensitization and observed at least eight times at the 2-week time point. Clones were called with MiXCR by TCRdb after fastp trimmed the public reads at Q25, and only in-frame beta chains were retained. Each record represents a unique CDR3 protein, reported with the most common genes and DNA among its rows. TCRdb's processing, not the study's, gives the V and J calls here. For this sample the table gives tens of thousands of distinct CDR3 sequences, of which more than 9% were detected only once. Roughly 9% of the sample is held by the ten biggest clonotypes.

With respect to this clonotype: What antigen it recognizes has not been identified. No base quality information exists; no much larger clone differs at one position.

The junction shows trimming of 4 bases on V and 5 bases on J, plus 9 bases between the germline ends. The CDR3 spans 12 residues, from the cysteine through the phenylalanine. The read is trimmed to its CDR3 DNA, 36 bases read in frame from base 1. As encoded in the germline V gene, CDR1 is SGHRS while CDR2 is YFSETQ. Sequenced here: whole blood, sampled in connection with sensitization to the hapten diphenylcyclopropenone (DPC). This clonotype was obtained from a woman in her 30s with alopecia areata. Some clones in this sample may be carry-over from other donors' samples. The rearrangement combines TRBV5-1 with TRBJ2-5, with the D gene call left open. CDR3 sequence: CASSRAGETQYF. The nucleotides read TGCGCCAGCAGCAGGGCCGGGGAGACCCAGTACTTC.